The rows below give T cell receptor beta chains drawn from one sample of a study of HIV-infected patients and healthy controls. TCRdb reprocessed the 5' RACE reads via MiXCR and lists one record per CDR3 protein. The sample shows about 17,000 distinct CDR3 sequences, 15% to 20% of them seen only once. The material sequenced was CD8+ T cells from blood. Every receptor here comes from a human donor in good health. CDR3s include the opening cysteine and the closing phenylalanine or tryptophan. A D gene is named only where the DNA matches it firmly. A row's size may be missing; if present it is once, few, many or a size class.

abundance	v_gene	d_gene	j_gene	CDR3aa	CDR3nt
many	TRBV2	TRBD1	TRBJ2-2	CASSGTLTGGTGELFF	TGTGCCAGCAGTGGCACCCTGACAGGGGGCACCGGGGAGCTGTTTTTT
NA	TRBV29-1	NA	TRBJ2-3	CSVVLDTQYF	TGCAGCGTTGTACTAGATACGCAGTATTTT
many	TRBV25-1	NA	TRBJ2-7	CASEARAYEQYF	TGTGCCAGCGAGGCGCGGGCCTACGAGCAGTACTTC
many	TRBV6-2/TRBV6-3	TRBD1	TRBJ1-1	CASSWTTDRGNTEAFF	TGTGCCAGCAGTTGGACGACCGACAGGGGAAACACTGAAGCTTTCTTT
few	TRBV5-5	NA	TRBJ2-1	CASSSVSEQFF	TGTGCCAGCAGCTCAGTTAGTGAGCAGTTCTTC
many	TRBV15	NA	TRBJ1-1	CATRGGGNTEAFF	TGTGCCACCCGAGGAGGGGGGAACACTGAAGCTTTCTTT
many	TRBV6-8	TRBD1	TRBJ2-1	CASSSFAGTGGLTYNEQFF	TGTGCCAGCAGTTCGTTTGCCGGGACAGGGGGGCTCACCTACAATGAGCAGTTCTTC
NA	TRBV4-3	NA	TRBJ2-7	CASSQGMGGEQYF	TGCGCCAGCAGCCAAGGTATGGGGGGCGAGCAGTACTTC
many	TRBV7-9	NA	TRBJ2-7	CASSTFGSVYEQYF	TGTGCCAGCAGCACCTTTGGATCCGTTTACGAGCAGTACTTC
many	TRBV7-6	TRBD1	TRBJ2-3	CASSSIDRGDTQYF	TGTGCCAGCAGCTCTATCGACAGGGGAGATACGCAGTATTTT
many	TRBV16	NA	TRBJ1-3	CASSEFSAHSGNTIYF	TGTGCCAGCAGCGAATTCAGCGCCCACTCTGGAAACACCATATATTTT